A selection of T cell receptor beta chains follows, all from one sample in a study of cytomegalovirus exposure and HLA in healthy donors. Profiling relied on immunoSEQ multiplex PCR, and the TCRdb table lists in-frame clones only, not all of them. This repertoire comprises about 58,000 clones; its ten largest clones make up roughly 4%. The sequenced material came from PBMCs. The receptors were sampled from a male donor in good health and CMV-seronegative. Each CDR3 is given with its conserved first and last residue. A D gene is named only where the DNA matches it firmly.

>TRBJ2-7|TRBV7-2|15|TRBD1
CASSRNRGHSYEQYF
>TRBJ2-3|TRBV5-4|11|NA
CASSYSDTQYF
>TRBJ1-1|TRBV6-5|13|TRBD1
CASSSTGGSEAFF
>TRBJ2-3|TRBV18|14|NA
CASSPNTGRDTQYF
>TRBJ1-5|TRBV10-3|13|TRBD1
CATGTASNQPQHF
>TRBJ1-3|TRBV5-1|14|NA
CASSLEGTGNTIYF
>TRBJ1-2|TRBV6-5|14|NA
CASSSLQGDYGYTF
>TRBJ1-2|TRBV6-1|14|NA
CASSEALQGYGYTF
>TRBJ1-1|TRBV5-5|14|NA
CASSLRGGDTEAFF
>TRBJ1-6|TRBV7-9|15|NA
CASSFALEADSPLHF
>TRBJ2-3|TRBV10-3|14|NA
CAISESWGADTQYF
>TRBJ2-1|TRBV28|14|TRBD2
CASSLAGYPNEQFF
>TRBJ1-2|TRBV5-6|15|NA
CASNDRGGLNYGYTF
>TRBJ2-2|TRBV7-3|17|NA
CASSIDGRGANTGELFF
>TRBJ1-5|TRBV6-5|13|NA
CASRPTVNQPQHF
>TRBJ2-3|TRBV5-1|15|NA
CASSAAYSGPDTQYF
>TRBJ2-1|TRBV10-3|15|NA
CAISEKQESYNEQFF
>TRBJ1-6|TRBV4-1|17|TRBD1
CASSLRIGGGANSPLHF
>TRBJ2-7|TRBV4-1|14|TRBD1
CASSQADRAGEQYF
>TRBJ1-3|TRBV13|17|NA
CASSLNPGRVMGNNIYF
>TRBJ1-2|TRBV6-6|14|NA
CASSSPTLNYGYTF
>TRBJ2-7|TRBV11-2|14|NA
CASSLDNRRYEQYF
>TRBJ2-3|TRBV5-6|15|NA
CASSSYSSSTDTQYF
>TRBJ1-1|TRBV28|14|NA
CASATPGPNTEAFF
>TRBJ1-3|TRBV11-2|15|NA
CASSLDPGYGNTIYF
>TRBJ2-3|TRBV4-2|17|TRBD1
CASSLRATGSSTDTQYF
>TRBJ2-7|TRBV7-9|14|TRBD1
CASSVGQGIYEQYF
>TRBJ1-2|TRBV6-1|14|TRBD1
CASRRDRGVYGYTF
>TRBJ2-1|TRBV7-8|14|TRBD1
CASARDRVDNEQFF
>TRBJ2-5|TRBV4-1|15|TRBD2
CASSQDGTRGTFQYF
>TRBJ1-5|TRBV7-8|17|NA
CASSPRGGLYSNQPQHF
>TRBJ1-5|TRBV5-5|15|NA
CASSLDRFSNQPQHF
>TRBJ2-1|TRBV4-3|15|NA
CASSQDGTGNNEQFF
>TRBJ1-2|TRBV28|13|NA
CASRFPGAYGYTF
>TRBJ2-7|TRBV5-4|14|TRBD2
CASSQGGRLHEQYF
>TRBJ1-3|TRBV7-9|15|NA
CASSLLHNAGNTIYF
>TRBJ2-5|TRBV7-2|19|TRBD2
CASSLYTILASGRKETQYF
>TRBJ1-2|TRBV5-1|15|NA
CASSSRGGGQSGYTF
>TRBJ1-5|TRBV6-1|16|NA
CASSERGGGSNQPQHF
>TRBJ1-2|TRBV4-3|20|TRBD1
CASSQAIHMGQGESNYGYTF